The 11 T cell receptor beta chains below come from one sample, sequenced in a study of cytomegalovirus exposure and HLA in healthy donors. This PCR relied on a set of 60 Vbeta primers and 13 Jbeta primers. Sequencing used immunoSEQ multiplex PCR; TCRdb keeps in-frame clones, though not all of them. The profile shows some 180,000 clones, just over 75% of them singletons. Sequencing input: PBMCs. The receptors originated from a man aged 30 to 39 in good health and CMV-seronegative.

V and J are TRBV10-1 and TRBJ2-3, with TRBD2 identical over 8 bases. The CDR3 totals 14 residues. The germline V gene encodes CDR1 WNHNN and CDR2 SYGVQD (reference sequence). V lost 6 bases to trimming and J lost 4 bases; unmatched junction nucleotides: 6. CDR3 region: CASSGAGVSDTQYF. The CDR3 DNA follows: TGCGCCAGCAGCGGAGCGGGAGTGTCAGATACGCAGTATTTT.

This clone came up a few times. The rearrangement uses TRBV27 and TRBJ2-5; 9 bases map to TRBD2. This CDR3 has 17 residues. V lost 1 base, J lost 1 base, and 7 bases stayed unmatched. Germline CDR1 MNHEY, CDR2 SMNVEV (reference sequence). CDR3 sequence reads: CASSLLGSGGPQETQYF. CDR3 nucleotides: TGTGCCAGCAGTTTATTGGGTAGCGGGGGCCCCCAAGAGACCCAGTACTTC.

The CDR3 is CASSLGGGEKLFF. As DNA, the CDR3 is TGTGCCAGCAGCTTGGGAGGGGGCGAAAAACTGTTTTTT. V gene TRBV5-4 combines with J gene TRBJ1-4; 7 bases map to TRBD1. This CDR3 is 13 amino acids long. The germline V gene encodes CDR1 SGHNT and CDR2 YYREEE (reference sequence). V gave up 0 bases and J gave up 8 bases; unmatched junction bases: 1.

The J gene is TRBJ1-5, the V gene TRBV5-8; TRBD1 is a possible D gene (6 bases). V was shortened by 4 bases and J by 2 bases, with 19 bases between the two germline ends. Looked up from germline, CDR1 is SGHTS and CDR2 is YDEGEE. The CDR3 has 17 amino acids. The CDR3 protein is CASSLKGGHKGNQPQHF. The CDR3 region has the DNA TGTGCCAGCAGCCTAAAGGGGGGGCATAAAGGCAATCAGCCCCAGCATTTT.

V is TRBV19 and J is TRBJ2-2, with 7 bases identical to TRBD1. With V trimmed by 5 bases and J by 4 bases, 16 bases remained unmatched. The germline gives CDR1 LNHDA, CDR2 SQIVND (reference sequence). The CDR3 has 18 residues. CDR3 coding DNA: TGTGCCAGTAGTGGCGTGGCAGGGGGAGCCATATTCACCGGGGAGCTGTTTTTT. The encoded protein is CASSGVAGGAIFTGELFF.

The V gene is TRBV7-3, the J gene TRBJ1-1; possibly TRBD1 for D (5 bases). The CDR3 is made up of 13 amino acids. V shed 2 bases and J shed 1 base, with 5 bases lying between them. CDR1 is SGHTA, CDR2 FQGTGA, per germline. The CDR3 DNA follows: TGTGCCAGCAGCTTAGGACAGAACACTGAAGCTTTCTTT. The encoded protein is CASSLGQNTEAFF.

The CDR3 protein is CASTEEAGWPYNEQFF. DNA for the CDR3: TGCGCCAGCACCGAGGAGGCGGGATGGCCCTACAATGAGCAGTTCTTC. This chain links TRBV10-2 with TRBJ2-1; the D gene is possibly TRBD2 (6 bases). Germline assignment: CDR1 WSHSY and CDR2 SAAADI. V shed 7 bases and J shed 2 bases, with 18 bases lying between them. The length of the CDR3 is 16 residues.

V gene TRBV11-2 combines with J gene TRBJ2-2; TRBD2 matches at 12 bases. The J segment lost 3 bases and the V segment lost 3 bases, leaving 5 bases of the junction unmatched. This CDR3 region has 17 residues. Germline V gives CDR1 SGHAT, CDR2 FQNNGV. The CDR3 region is CASSFTPSGRDTGELFF. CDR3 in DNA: TGTGCCAGCAGCTTCACCCCTAGCGGGAGGGACACCGGGGAGCTGTTTTTT. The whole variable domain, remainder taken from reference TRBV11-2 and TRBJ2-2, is EAGVAQSPRYKIIEKRQSVAFWCNPISGHATLYWYQQILGQGPKLLIQFQNNGVVDDSQLPKDRFSAERLKGVDSTLKIQPAKLEDSAVYLCASSFTPSGRDTGELFFGEGSRLTVL.

CDR3 loop: CASSPRFPSNNQPQHF. For the CDR3, the DNA is TGTGCCAGCAGTCCCAGATTCCCCTCCAACAATCAGCCCCAGCATTTT. The chain carries TRBV27 and TRBJ1-5, with D hard to call. CDR3 length: 16 amino acids. CDR1 and CDR2 from the germline V gene are MNHEY and SMNVEV (reference sequence). V shed 5 bases and J shed 3 bases, with 17 bases lying between them.

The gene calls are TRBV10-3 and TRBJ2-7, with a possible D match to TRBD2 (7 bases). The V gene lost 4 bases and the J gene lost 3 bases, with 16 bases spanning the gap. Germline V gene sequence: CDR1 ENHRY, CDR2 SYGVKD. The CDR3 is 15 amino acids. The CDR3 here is CAISGQGSGNYEQYF. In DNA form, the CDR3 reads TGTGCCATCAGTGGTCAGGGGAGCGGGAACTACGAGCAGTACTTC.

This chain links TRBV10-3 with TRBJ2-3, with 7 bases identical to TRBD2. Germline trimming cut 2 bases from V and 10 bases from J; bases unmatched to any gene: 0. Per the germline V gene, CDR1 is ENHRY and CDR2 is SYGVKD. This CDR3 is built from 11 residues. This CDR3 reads CAISEGRAQYF. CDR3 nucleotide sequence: TGTGCCATCAGTGAGGGGAGGGCGCAGTATTTT.